This T cell receptor beta chain comes out of a study of T cells in Graves' hyperthyroidism and ophthalmopathy. RNA transcripts served as the template for amplifying TCR beta CDR3 regions. The TCR CDR3 was amplified in a first-round RT-PCR using the HTBI primer set. TCRdb analysed the multiplex PCR reads with MiXCR anew, one entry per CDR3 protein. This table holds some 250,000 distinct CDR3 sequences, approximately 14% found once. Losses at the gene ends were 2 bases for V and 4 bases for J; bases not matched to a gene: 5. The CDR3 contains 14 residues. Germline V gene lookup returns CDR1 DFQATT and CDR2 SNEGSKA (reference sequence). Patients aged 18 to 65 had newly diagnosed hyperthyroidism that had lasted under 2 months. Initially, at the first diagnosis of hyperthyroidism and before any ophthalmopathy symptoms, blood was sampled.

The V and J genes are TRBV20-1 and TRBJ2-7, with 10 nucleotides matching TRBD2. Sequencing was performed on blood. This TCR was sampled from a woman aged 45-59 years with Graves' hyperthyroidism that later progressed to Graves' ophthalmopathy. The CDR3 nucleotides are TGCAGTGCTAGACCACTAGCGGGAAGATACGAGCAGTACTTC. This codes for CSARPLAGRYEQYF.